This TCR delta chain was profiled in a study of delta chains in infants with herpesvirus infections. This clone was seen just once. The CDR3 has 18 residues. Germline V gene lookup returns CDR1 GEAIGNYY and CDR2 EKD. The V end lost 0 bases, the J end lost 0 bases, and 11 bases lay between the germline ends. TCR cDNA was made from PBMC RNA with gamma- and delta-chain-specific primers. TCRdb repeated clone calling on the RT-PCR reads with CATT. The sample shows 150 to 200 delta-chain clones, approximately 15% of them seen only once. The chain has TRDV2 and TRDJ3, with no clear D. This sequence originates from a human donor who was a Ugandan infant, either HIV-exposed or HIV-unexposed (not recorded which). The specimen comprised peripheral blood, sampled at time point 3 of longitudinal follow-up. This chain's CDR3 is CACDTLINLSWDTRQMFF. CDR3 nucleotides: TGTGCCTGTGACACCCTAATTAACCTCTCCTGGGACACCCGACAGATGTTTTTC.